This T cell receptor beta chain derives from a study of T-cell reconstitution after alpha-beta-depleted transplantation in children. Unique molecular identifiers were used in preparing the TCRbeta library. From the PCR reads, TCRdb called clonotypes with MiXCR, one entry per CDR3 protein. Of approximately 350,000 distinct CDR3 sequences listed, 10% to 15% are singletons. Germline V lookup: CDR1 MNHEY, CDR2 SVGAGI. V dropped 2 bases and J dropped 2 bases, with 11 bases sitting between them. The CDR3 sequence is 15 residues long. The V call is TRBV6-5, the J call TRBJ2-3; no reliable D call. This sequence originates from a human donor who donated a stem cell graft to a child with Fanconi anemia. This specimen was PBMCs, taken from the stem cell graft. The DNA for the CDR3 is TGTGCCAGCAGTTACCGTAGGGCCCCCACAGATACGCAGTATTTT. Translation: CASSYRRAPTDTQYF.